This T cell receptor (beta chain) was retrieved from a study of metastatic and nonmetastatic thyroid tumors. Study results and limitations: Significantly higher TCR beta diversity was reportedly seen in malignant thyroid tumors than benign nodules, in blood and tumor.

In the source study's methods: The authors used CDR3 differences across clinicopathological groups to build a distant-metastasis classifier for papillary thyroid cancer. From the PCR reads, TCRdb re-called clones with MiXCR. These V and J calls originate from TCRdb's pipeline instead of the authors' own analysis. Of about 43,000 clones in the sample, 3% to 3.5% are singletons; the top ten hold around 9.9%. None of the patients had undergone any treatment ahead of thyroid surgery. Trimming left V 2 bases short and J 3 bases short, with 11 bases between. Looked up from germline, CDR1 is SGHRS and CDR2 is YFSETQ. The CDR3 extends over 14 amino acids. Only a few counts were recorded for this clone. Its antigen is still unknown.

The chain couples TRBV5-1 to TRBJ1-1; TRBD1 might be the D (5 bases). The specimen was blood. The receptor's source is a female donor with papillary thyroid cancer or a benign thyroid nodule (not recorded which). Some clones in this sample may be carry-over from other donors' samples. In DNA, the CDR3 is TGCGCCAGCAGCTTCGGGTCAGGGTACACTGAAGCTTTCTTT. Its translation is CASSFGSGYTEAFF.